This is a list of T cell receptor beta chains from one sample in a study of blood T cell repertoires in COVID-19. Generated by immunoSEQ multiplex PCR, the TCRdb table keeps only in-frame clones and is missing some. The profile shows about 130,000 clones, 78% of them singletons. The source material was PBMCs or T cells enriched from blood (not recorded which). Source of these receptors: a woman between 45 and 65 years old who had recovered from COVID-19. The CDR3 runs from the conserved cysteine through the conserved F or W. D genes are given only for firm matches. Clone size appears in some rows only: once, few, many, or a class for an expanded clone.

TRBV19	13	.	TRBJ1-1	.	CASSIYPGEEAFF	TGTGCCAGTAGTATTTATCCAGGGGAGGAAGCTTTCTTT
TRBV2	14	.	TRBJ2-3	TRBD1	CASRTGEGSDTQYF	TGTGCCAGCAGGACAGGGGAAGGGTCAGATACGCAGTATTTT
TRBV25-1	16	.	TRBJ1-6	.	CASSSILGRGNSPLHF	TGTGCCAGCAGTTCAATCCTGGGCAGGGGCAATTCACCCCTCCACTTT
TRBV2	16	.	TRBJ1-4	.	CASTAGTGGGDEKLFF	TGTGCCAGCACCGCCGGGACGGGGGGCGGAGATGAAAAACTGTTTTTT
TRBV18	14	.	TRBJ1-1	TRBD1	CASSPQGENTEAFF	TGTGCCAGCTCACCTCAGGGGGAGAACACTGAAGCTTTCTTT
TRBV27	15	.	TRBJ1-1	.	CASSLNRAADTEAFF	TGTGCCAGCAGTTTAAACAGGGCAGCTGACACTGAAGCTTTCTTT
TRBV4-1	17	once	TRBJ1-4	.	CASSQTFPGVSREKLFF	TGCGCCAGCAGCCAAACTTTCCCAGGGGTGTCTCGGGAAAAACTGTTTTTT
TRBV5-5	15	.	TRBJ2-2	TRBD1	CASSLRTGGNGELFF	TGTGCCAGCAGCTTGAGGACAGGGGGCAACGGGGAGCTGTTTTTT
TRBV14	15	.	TRBJ1-6	.	CASSQDRGYNSPLHF	TGTGCCAGCAGCCAAGATAGAGGCTATAATTCACCCCTCCACTTT
TRBV19	14	.	TRBJ1-1	TRBD1	CASSIDRGLSEAFF	TGTGCCAGTAGTATAGACAGGGGGCTCTCTGAAGCTTTCTTT
TRBV9	19	once	TRBJ2-1	TRBD2	CASSVGLAGGGHISNEQFF	TGTGCCAGCAGCGTAGGACTAGCGGGGGGAGGGCACATCTCGAATGAGCAGTTCTTC
TRBV10-1	13	.	TRBJ1-1	.	CASSGQINTEAFF	TGCGCCAGCAGTGGACAGATAAACACTGAAGCTTTCTTT
TRBV4-1	16	.	TRBJ1-3	TRBD1	CASSQEFRGPGNTIYF	TGCGCCAGCAGCCAAGAGTTTAGGGGGCCTGGAAACACCATATATTTT
TRBV9	15	.	TRBJ1-2	TRBD1	CASSLTGGAGYGYTF	TGTGCCAGCAGCCTGACAGGGGGCGCGGGATATGGCTACACCTTC
TRBV3-1/TRBV3-2	15	.	TRBJ1-4	.	CASSQDTGRGEKLFF	TGTGCCAGCAGCCAAGATACCGGTCGCGGTGAAAAACTGTTTTTT
TRBV12-5	19	.	TRBJ1-1	.	CASGLVKGTRQEQGTEAFF	TGTGCTAGTGGTTTGGTAAAGGGGACCCGACAGGAGCAGGGTACTGAAGCTTTCTTT
TRBV7-8	16	.	TRBJ1-2	TRBD1	CASSKSRTGTGSGYTF	TGTGCCAGCAGCAAGTCCCGGACAGGGACGGGTTCTGGCTACACCTTC
TRBV5-1	15	.	TRBJ1-2	.	CASSLEGGPPYGYTF	TGCGCCAGCAGCTTGGAGGGGGGGCCCCCCTATGGCTACACCTTC
TRBV5-4	14	many	TRBJ1-1	.	CASSLGQTNTEAFF	TGTGCCAGCAGCTTGGGACAGACGAACACTGAAGCTTTCTTT
TRBV10-3	14	once	TRBJ1-6	.	CAISDKQVDSPLHF	TGTGCCATCAGTGATAAACAGGTAGATTCACCCCTCCACTTT
TRBV2	12	few	TRBJ1-3	.	CAKTGTGNTIYF	TGTGCCAAGACAGGAACTGGAAACACCATATATTTT
TRBV3-1/TRBV3-2	14	few	TRBJ1-6	.	CASSQNPQNSPLHF	TGTGCCAGCAGCCAAAACCCCCAGAATTCACCCCTCCACTTT
TRBV29-1	13	.	TRBJ2-5	.	CSVAFGQGETQYF	TGCAGCGTTGCGTTCGGTCAGGGAGAGACCCAGTACTTC
TRBV28	15	.	TRBJ2-2	.	CASARPGLHVGELFF	TGTGCCAGCGCCCGTCCGGGACTCCACGTCGGGGAGCTGTTTTTT
TRBV28	16	.	TRBJ1-1	TRBD1	CASSPGTGRTNTEAFF	TGTGCCAGCAGCCCCGGGACAGGGAGGACGAACACTGAAGCTTTCTTT
TRBV11-2	16	.	TRBJ2-3	.	CASSASGSYSTDTQYF	TGTGCCAGCAGCGCGTCGGGATCGTATAGCACAGATACGCAGTATTTT
TRBV6-5	16	few	TRBJ1-3	TRBD1	CASSYLGQGTGNTIYF	TGTGCCAGCAGTTACCTGGGACAGGGCACTGGAAACACCATATATTTT
TRBV7-8	14	.	TRBJ2-3	.	CASSARPGTDTQYF	TGTGCCAGCAGCGCAAGACCAGGGACAGATACGCAGTATTTT
TRBV11-2	13	.	TRBJ1-1	.	CASSRTNGGEAFF	TGTGCCAGCAGCCGAACCAATGGGGGGGAAGCTTTCTTT
TRBV6-5	15	.	TRBJ1-1	.	CASTEGGGWDTEAFF	TGTGCCAGCACCGAGGGTGGGGGCTGGGACACTGAAGCTTTCTTT
TRBV3-1/TRBV3-2	14	.	TRBJ2-7	.	CASSQRGPSYEQYF	TGTGCCAGCAGCCAAAGGGGTCCTTCCTACGAGCAGTACTTC
TRBV6-5	15	.	TRBJ1-5	.	CASSRFHSVNQPQHF	TGTGCCAGCAGTCGCTTTCACTCGGTCAATCAGCCCCAGCATTTT
TRBV5-1	17	.	TRBJ2-2	TRBD1	CASSLATGGTNTGELFF	TGCGCCAGCAGCTTGGCCACAGGGGGGACGAACACCGGGGAGCTGTTTTTT
TRBV18	13	.	TRBJ2-7	TRBD1	CASSPGTGDEQYF	TGTGCCAGCTCACCGGGGACAGGGGACGAGCAGTACTTC
TRBV13	12	.	TRBJ2-7	.	CASSSVNYEQYF	TGTGCCAGCAGCTCCGTAAACTACGAGCAGTACTTC
TRBV5-1	16	.	TRBJ1-1	.	CASSLERSRVNTEAFF	TGCGCCAGCAGCTTGGAAAGGTCCAGGGTGAACACTGAAGCTTTCTTT
TRBV2	13	.	TRBJ1-1	.	CATSVEAESEAFF	TGTGCCACCTCCGTCGAGGCGGAATCTGAAGCTTTCTTT
TRBV14	14	few	TRBJ1-2	.	CASSQDQVFRGYTF	TGTGCCAGCAGCCAAGATCAGGTGTTTAGGGGCTACACCTTC
TRBV7-6	18	.	TRBJ2-3	.	CASSLNAAGQASTDTQYF	TGTGCCAGCAGCTTAAATGCTGCGGGGCAGGCTAGCACAGATACGCAGTATTTT
TRBV30	11	.	TRBJ1-4	.	CAWSVVGELFF	TGTGCCTGGAGTGTAGTAGGGGAACTGTTTTTT
TRBV19	15	.	TRBJ1-2	TRBD1	CASTLQGATNYGYTF	TGTGCCAGTACACTACAGGGGGCGACTAACTATGGCTACACCTTC
TRBV7-2	16	.	TRBJ2-7	.	CASTYSTANADYEQYF	TGTGCCAGCACCTACTCGACAGCCAACGCAGACTACGAGCAGTACTTC
TRBV28	14	.	TRBJ1-1	.	CASSFRGKNTEAFF	TGTGCCAGCAGTTTTCGGGGGAAGAACACTGAAGCTTTCTTT
TRBV12-3/TRBV12-4	13	.	TRBJ2-7	.	CASSLLNSYEQYF	TGTGCCAGCAGTTTATTAAACAGCTACGAGCAGTACTTC
TRBV9	13	.	TRBJ1-1	.	CASSLFSSTEAFF	TGTGCCAGCAGCCTATTCTCCTCAACTGAAGCTTTCTTT
TRBV4-1	18	.	TRBJ2-1	TRBD1	CASSLTRQGASRYNEQFF	TGCGCCAGCAGCCTAACCCGACAGGGGGCGAGCCGCTACAATGAGCAGTTCTTC
TRBV6-5	13	.	TRBJ1-2	TRBD1	CASRETGLGGYTF	TGTGCCAGCAGGGAGACAGGGCTCGGCGGCTACACCTTC
TRBV30	14	.	TRBJ1-5	.	CAGTVAGSNQPQHF	TGTGCCGGGACCGTGGCAGGGAGCAATCAGCCCCAGCATTTT
TRBV7-6	14	.	TRBJ2-3	.	CASSLGSGADTQYF	TGTGCCAGCAGCTTAGGGTCAGGGGCAGATACGCAGTATTTT
TRBV18	13	.	TRBJ1-2	.	CASSPAVLNGYTF	TGTGCCAGCTCACCAGCGGTTTTGAATGGCTACACCTTC
TRBV7-2	16	.	TRBJ1-2	TRBD1	CASSSRQGRLAYGYTF	TGTGCCAGCAGCTCAAGACAGGGGAGGTTGGCCTATGGCTACACCTTC